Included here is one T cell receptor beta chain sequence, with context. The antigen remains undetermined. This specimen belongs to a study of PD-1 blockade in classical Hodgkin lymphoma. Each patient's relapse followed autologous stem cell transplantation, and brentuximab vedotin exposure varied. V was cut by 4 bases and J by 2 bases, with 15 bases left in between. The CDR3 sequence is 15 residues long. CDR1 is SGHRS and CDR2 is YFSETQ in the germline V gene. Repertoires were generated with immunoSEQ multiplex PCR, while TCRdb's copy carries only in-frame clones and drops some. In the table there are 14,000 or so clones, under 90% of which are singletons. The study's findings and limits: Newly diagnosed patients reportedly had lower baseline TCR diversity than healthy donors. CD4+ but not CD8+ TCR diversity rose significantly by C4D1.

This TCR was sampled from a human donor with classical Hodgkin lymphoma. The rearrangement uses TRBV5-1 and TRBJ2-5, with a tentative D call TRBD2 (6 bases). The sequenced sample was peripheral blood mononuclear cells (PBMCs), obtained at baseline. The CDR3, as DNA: TGCGCCAGCAGCCGTAAGGAGGGCCCGCAAGAGACCCAGTACTTC. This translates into CASSRKEGPQETQYF.